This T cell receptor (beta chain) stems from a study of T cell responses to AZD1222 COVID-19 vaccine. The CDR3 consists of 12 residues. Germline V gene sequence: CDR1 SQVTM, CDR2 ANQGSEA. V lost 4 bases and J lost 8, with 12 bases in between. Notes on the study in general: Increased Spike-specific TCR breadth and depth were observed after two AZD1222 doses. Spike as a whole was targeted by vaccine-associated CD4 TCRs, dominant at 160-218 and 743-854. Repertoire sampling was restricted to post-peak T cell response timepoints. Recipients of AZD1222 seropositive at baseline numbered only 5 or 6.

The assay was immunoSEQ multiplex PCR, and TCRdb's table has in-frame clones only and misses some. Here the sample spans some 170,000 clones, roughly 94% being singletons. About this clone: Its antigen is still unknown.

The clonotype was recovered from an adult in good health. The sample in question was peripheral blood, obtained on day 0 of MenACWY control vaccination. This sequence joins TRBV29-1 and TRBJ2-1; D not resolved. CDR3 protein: CSVAQNRHEQFF. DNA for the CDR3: TGCAGCGTTGCCCAAAATCGCCATGAGCAGTTCTTC.